Following are 28 T cell receptor beta chains from one sample sequenced in a study of graft-versus-host responses after intestinal transplantation. Which antigens these TCRs recognize remains unknown. Using immunoSEQ multiplex PCR, the repertoire was profiled, and TCRdb retains in-frame clones only, with some absent. The sample holds 70,000 to 95,000 clones; about 93% are singletons and the top ten take approximately 1.1%. Sequencing was performed on unstimulated CD8+ T cells sorted from spleen or lymph node cells, taken before transplant. The receptors derive from a human donor who was the organ donor for an intestinal transplant.

This clone was observed once. The chain links TRBV13 to TRBJ2-3; D not certain. Trimming stripped 1 base from V and 2 bases from J, with 4 bases between. Germline V CDR1 and CDR2: PRHDT, FYEKMQ (reference sequence). The CDR3 has 13 residues. CDR3 DNA: TGTGCCAGCAGCTTAGTCTTCACAGATACGCAGTATTTT. Protein: CASSLVFTDTQYF.

The J gene is TRBJ2-7, the V gene TRBV4-1; D call uncertain. The CDR3 spans 13 residues. Trimming stripped 1 base from V and 4 bases from J, with 8 bases between. CDR1 MGHRA and CDR2 YSYEKL come from the germline V gene. CDR3 in amino acids: CASSQGILYEQYF. The CDR3 nucleotides are TGCGCCAGCAGCCAAGGCATACTATACGAGCAGTACTTC.

The chain employs TRBV27 and TRBJ1-1; D is undetermined. Trimming removed 6 bases at V and 5 bases at J, with 16 bases between. Germline V CDR1 and CDR2: MNHEY, SMNVEV (reference sequence). The CDR3 totals 14 residues. CDR3 sequence: CASSSSAGGTEAFF. The DNA for the CDR3 is TGTGCCAGCAGCTCATCGGCGGGAGGGACTGAAGCTTTCTTT.

In its sample, this clone was seen once. The genes are TRBV29-1 and TRBJ2-1; TRBD1 agrees at 9 bases. There are 12 residues in the CDR3. V gave up 5 bases and J gave up 10 bases; unmatched junction bases: 6. From germline, CDR1 is SQVTM and CDR2 ANQGSEA. CDR3 DNA: TGCAGCGTTCTCCCTGGGACAGGGGAGCAGTTCTTC. The encoded protein is CSVLPGTGEQFF.

This sequence joins TRBV7-9 and TRBJ1-1; the match to TRBD1 covers 9 bases. The J segment lost 4 bases and the V segment lost 5 bases, leaving 5 bases of the junction unmatched. Germline CDR1 is SEHNR and CDR2 is FQNEAQ (reference sequence). The CDR3 spans 14 residues. CDR3 bases: TGTGCCAGCAGCCCCGGACAGGGGACCACTGAAGCTTTCTTT. Amino acids: CASSPGQGTTEAFF. Combining the CDR3 with reference TRBV7-9 and TRBJ1-1 gives the whole variable domain DTGVSQNPRHKITKRGQNVTFRCDPISEHNRLYWYRQTLGQGPEFLTYFQNEAQLEKSRLLSDRFSAERPKGSFSTLEIQRTEQGDSAMYLCASSPGQGTTEAFFGQGTRLTVV.

This chain connects TRBV10-3 to TRBJ1-2, with D unresolved. Trimming left V 4 bases short and J 3 bases short, with 21 bases between. The germline CDR1 and CDR2 sequences are ENHRY and SYGVKD. The CDR3 has 17 residues. The CDR3 nucleotides are TGTGCCATCAGTGGCGGCATCCCCCACCGACCCGACTATGGCTACACCTTC. It yields the protein CAISGGIPHRPDYGYTF.

The CDR3 DNA is TGTGCCAGCAGCTCAACGGACAGGGCCCCTGGGGCCAACGTCCTGACTTTC. Translated, it gives CASSSTDRAPGANVLTF. The chain recombines TRBV11-2 with TRBJ2-6; 8 nucleotides line up with TRBD1. The germline CDR1 and CDR2 sequences are SGHAT and FQNNGV. CDR3 length: 17 residues. Germline trimming cut 4 bases from V and 2 bases from J; bases unmatched to any gene: 7.

This sequence joins TRBV5-4 and TRBJ2-3, with D perhaps matching TRBD2 (6 bases). This CDR3 has 18 amino acids. V gave up 4 bases and J gave up 1 base, with 22 bases separating them. Germline assignment: CDR1 SGHNT and CDR2 YYREEE (reference sequence). The CDR3 DNA is TGTGCCAGCAGCCCCGGGCTCGTCGGGGGTGGGCGCACAGATACGCAGTATTTT. Translation gives CASSPGLVGGGRTDTQYF.

The chain carries TRBV27 and TRBJ1-1; D remains ambiguous. Trimming shortened V by 0 bases and J by 11 bases, and 16 bases separated the two germline ends. This CDR3 spans 14 amino acids. CDR1 is MNHEY, CDR2 SMNVEV, per germline (reference sequence). As DNA, the CDR3 is TGTGCCAGCAGTTTATCGTCCCCGGGGAACTGGGCTTTCTTT. Its translation is CASSLSSPGNWAFF.

A note on this clone: Compared with germline, one end of the junction differs, possibly owing to a read error. The V gene is TRBV7-7, the J gene TRBJ1-2; possible D gene TRBD1, 6 bases. Germline V gene data show CDR1 as SSHAT and CDR2 as FNYEAQ (reference sequence). The CDR3 consists of 12 residues. CDR3 DNA sequence: TGTGCTAGCAGCCCCCTGACAGGTGGCTACACCTTC. Translating gives CASSPLTGGYTF.

This chain joins TRBV27 and TRBJ2-7, with D hard to call. The CDR3 consists of 15 residues. Germline V lookup: CDR1 MNHEY, CDR2 SMNVEV (reference sequence). The V end was cut by 6 bases, the J end by 4 bases, with 19 bases between. The CDR3 reads CASSLARGSAYEQYF. The CDR3 DNA reads as TGTGCCAGCAGCCTTGCCCGAGGATCGGCGTACGAGCAGTACTTC.

A single count supports this clone. V usage is TRBV30 and J usage is TRBJ2-4; possible D gene TRBD2, 7 bases. Trimming pared 3 bases from V and 0 bases from J, leaving 12 bases between. Germline V gene sequence: CDR1 GTSNPN, CDR2 SVGIG (reference sequence). The CDR3 sequence is 15 residues long. Written as DNA, the CDR3 is TGTGCCTGGAGCGCCGGGGGGCTAGCCAAAAACATTCAGTACTTC. Its translation: CAWSAGGLAKNIQYF. Together with reference TRBV30 and TRBJ2-4, the CDR3 gives the full variable domain: SQTIHQWPATLVQPVGSPLSLECTVEGTSNPNLYWYRQAAGRGLQLLFYSVGIGQISSEVPQNLSASRPQDRQFILSSKKLLLSDSGFYLCAWSAGGLAKNIQYFGAGTRLSVL.

The rearrangement links TRBV7-9 to TRBJ2-5; D not certain. CDR1 is SEHNR, CDR2 FQNEAQ, per germline (reference sequence). Trimming removed 6 bases from V and 1 base from J, with 6 bases in between. The length of the CDR3 is 12 residues. Here the CDR3 reads CASRALQETQYF. CDR3 coding DNA: TGTGCCAGCAGGGCCCTCCAAGAGACCCAGTACTTC.

The rearrangement uses TRBV18 and TRBJ1-3; no reliable D call. Trimming stripped 4 bases from V and 0 bases from J, with 13 bases between. CDR1 is KGHSH, CDR2 LQKENI, per germline. This CDR3 spans 16 amino acids. CDR3 DNA: TGTGCCAGCTCACGGTTCAGGCAGAGCTCTGGAAACACCATATATTTT. Amino acid sequence: CASSRFRQSSGNTIYF.

The chain combines TRBV15 with TRBJ2-2; D uncertain. This CDR3 is built from 13 residues. V shed 2 bases and J shed 5 bases, with 6 bases lying between them. The germline CDR1 and CDR2 sequences are LNHNV and YYDKDF (reference sequence). CDR3 in DNA: TGTGCCACCAGCAGACTCAGGACCGGGGAGCTGTTTTTT. It codes for CATSRLRTGELFF.

V usage is TRBV28 and J usage is TRBJ2-7, with TRBD2 matching over 11 bases. V shed 2 bases and J 3 bases; nucleotides not matched to a gene: 3. This CDR3 spans 15 amino acids. Germline V gives CDR1 MDHEN, CDR2 SYDVKM. CDR3 protein: CASSLPGTSGYEQYF. The CDR3 coding sequence is TGTGCCAGCAGTTTACCCGGGACTAGCGGCTACGAGCAGTACTTC.

The V call is TRBV4-2, the J call TRBJ2-1; D gene uncertain. V was shortened by 1 base and J by 9 bases, with 7 bases between the two germline ends. From germline, CDR1 is LGHNA and CDR2 YNFKEQ. This CDR3 spans 12 amino acids. The CDR3 is CASSQGTSEQFF. The CDR3 DNA is TGTGCCAGCAGCCAAGGAACATCTGAGCAGTTCTTC.

The chain has TRBV19 and TRBJ2-7, with 7 bases lining up with TRBD1. This CDR3 contains 14 residues. J gave up 9 bases and V 5 bases, and 13 bases lay outside the gene matches. Germline V lookup: CDR1 LNHDA, CDR2 SQIVND (reference sequence). The CDR3 spells CASSSPATGIGQYF. CDR3 DNA: TGTGCCAGTAGTTCCCCGGCGACAGGGATAGGGCAGTACTTC.

The V gene is TRBV7-9, the J gene TRBJ1-1; D might be TRBD1 (5 bases). V lost 3 bases and J lost 1, with 9 bases in between. This CDR3 comprises 14 residues. Germline CDR1 and CDR2: SEHNR and FQNEAQ (reference sequence). Here the CDR3 DNA reads TGTGCCAGCAGCTTGGAGGGGTCGAACACTGAAGCTTTCTTT. Its protein product is CASSLEGSNTEAFF.

This rearrangement joins TRBV2 to TRBJ2-5, with TRBD1 as a possible D gene (5 bases). The J call is uncertain, as TRBJ2-7 better fits the DNA end. Per the germline V gene, CDR1 is SNHLY and CDR2 is FYNNEI. This CDR3 is 14 amino acids long. CDR3 DNA sequence: TGTGCCAGCAGTGAAGCGCAAGGGGCCCACGAGCAGTACTTC. Translation: CASSEAQGAHEQYF.

The chain has TRBV11-3 and TRBJ2-1; TRBD1 agrees at 8 bases. CDR1 SGHNT and CDR2 YENEEA come from the germline V gene. The CDR3 length is 14 residues. V shed 6 bases, J shed 3 bases, and the junction held 4 bases outside the gene matches. CDR3: CASSLRGLYNEQFF. The CDR3, as DNA: TGTGCCAGCAGTCTCAGGGGGCTCTACAATGAGCAGTTCTTC.

J is TRBJ2-1 and V is TRBV6-1; 9 positions agree with TRBD2. J gave up 4 bases and V 2 bases, and 3 bases lay outside the gene matches. Germline V CDR1 and CDR2: MNHNS, SASEGT. CDR3 size: 15 residues. CDR3 coding DNA: TGTGCCAGCAGTGAACTGCGGGGGGGTTACAATGAGCAGTTCTTC. Translating gives CASSELRGGYNEQFF.

The chain has TRBV27 and TRBJ2-5, with D possibly being TRBD1 (6 bases). Germline CDR1 and CDR2: MNHEY and SMNVEV (reference sequence). The CDR3 is made up of 12 amino acids. V dropped 7 bases and J dropped 5 bases, with 11 bases sitting between them. DNA of the CDR3: TGTGCCAGCATAGGGGGTGGGGAGACCCAGTACTTC. Translation: CASIGGGETQYF.

The chain recombines TRBV4-1 with TRBJ1-4, with D unclear. V gave up 0 bases and J gave up 5 bases, with 7 bases separating them. The CDR3 has 14 amino acids. Germline CDR1 MGHRA, CDR2 YSYEKL. CDR3 protein: CASSQDGGNEKLFF. In DNA form, the CDR3 reads TGCGCCAGCAGCCAAGATGGCGGGAATGAAAAACTGTTTTTT.

The chain combines TRBV28 with TRBJ2-3, with TRBD2 identical over 11 bases. Germline V gene sequence: CDR1 MDHEN, CDR2 SYDVKM. The CDR3 covers 16 residues. Trimming took 1 base from V and 1 from J; bases not matched to a gene: 1. CDR3 amino acids: CASSLSGLAGTDTQYF. Written as DNA, the CDR3 is TGTGCCAGCAGTTTATCGGGACTAGCGGGCACAGATACGCAGTATTTT.

This clone has only a few counts. V is TRBV27 and J is TRBJ2-7, with 9 bases identical to TRBD2. The CDR3 loop spans 14 amino acids. Germline-derived CDR1 and CDR2 are MNHEY and SMNVEV (reference sequence). Trimming at V came to 5 bases and at J to 3 bases, leaving 5 bases not matched to a gene. The CDR3 protein is CASSSLAGNYEQYF. The CDR3 coding sequence is TGTGCCAGCAGTAGCCTAGCGGGGAACTACGAGCAGTACTTC.

CDR3 coding DNA: TGCGCCAGCAGCTTGGAATTAGCCGGGGAGCTGTTTTTT. This encodes CASSLELAGELFF. This chain uses TRBV5-1 with TRBJ2-2; the D is unclear. CDR1 is SGHRS, CDR2 YFSETQ, per germline. The CDR3 consists of 13 residues. Trimming pared 0 bases from V and 6 bases from J, leaving 6 bases between.

The gene calls are TRBV4-1 and TRBJ2-7; no reliable D call. Germline assignment: CDR1 MGHRA and CDR2 YSYEKL. CDR3 length equals 13 residues. V lost 4 bases to trimming and J lost 2 bases, with 9 bases between them. In nucleotides, the CDR3 is TGCGCCAGCAGCCGATACCCGGCCTACGAGCAGTACTTC. This gives the protein CASSRYPAYEQYF.